What follows are 11 T cell receptor beta chains derived from one specimen sequenced in a study of blood T cells in healthy people across ages. Then a second PCR, running about 6 to 11 cycles, was carried out with a sample-barcoded 5' primer and a J-beta primer mix. Via MiXCR, TCRdb re-called the 5' RACE reads, giving one row per CDR3 protein. The profile shows 1.5 million to 2 million distinct CDR3 sequences, 28% of them singletons. The sample comprised blood. The receptors were gathered from a woman in her twenties or thirties in good health.

This clonotype occurred a few times. The rearrangement uses TRBV3-1 and TRBJ1-6, with D maybe TRBD1 (6 bases). V was shortened by 1 base and J by 7 bases, with 17 bases between the two germline ends. The CDR3 covers 17 residues. Germline-derived CDR1 and CDR2 are LGHDT and YNNKEL (reference sequence). DNA for the CDR3: TGTGCCAGCAGCCAAGGGGCCCGGGGGGCGAAAAATTCACCCCTCCACTTT. This sequence encodes CASSQGARGAKNSPLHF.

The chain joins TRBV4-2 to TRBJ2-1; 11 bases match TRBD2. This CDR3 has 17 residues. The trim removed 4 bases at V and 8 bases at J, leaving 13 bases unmatched. Germline V gene data show CDR1 as LGHNA and CDR2 as YNFKEQ. This chain's CDR3 is CASSPRSSGGAGYEQFF. The DNA of the CDR3 is TGTGCCAGCAGCCCCAGGAGTAGCGGGGGGGCTGGATATGAGCAGTTCTTC.

In the case of this clonotype: A read error may explain this, as a much larger clone is one base away. As the CDR3 is not closed by the conserved phenylalanine or tryptophan, this likely results from a read error. The chain is built from TRBV12-3 or TRBV12-4 and TRBJ2-3; perhaps D is TRBD1 or TRBD2 (6 bases each). The CDR3 consists of 13 residues. Trimming took 8 bases from V and 3 from J, leaving 12 bases between them. The CDR3 DNA sequence: TGTGCCAGCGGCCTAGGGGGGACAGATACGCAGTATTCT. This codes for CASGLGGTDTQYS.

Many counts were recorded for this clonotype. The gene calls are TRBV7-2 and TRBJ2-5, with D unresolved. The CDR3 sequence is 13 residues long. The V end was cut by 1 base, the J end by 5 bases, with 8 bases between. Germline V lookup: CDR1 SGHTA, CDR2 FQGNSA. CDR3 loop: CASSLVERETQYF. The CDR3 DNA sequence: TGTGCCAGCAGCTTAGTAGAACGCGAGACCCAGTACTTC.

The sample holds a few counts of this clonotype. The V gene is TRBV28, the J gene TRBJ1-5, with TRBD1 identical over 7 bases. V lost 6 bases, J lost 3 bases, and 5 bases stayed unmatched. The CDR3 runs to 14 residues. Germline CDR1 and CDR2: MDHEN and SYDVKM. The DNA for the CDR3 is TGTGCCAGCAGGCTTGGACAGGACAATCAGCCCCAGCATTTT. Translating gives CASRLGQDNQPQHF.

This clonotype was seen at least ten times. V is TRBV5-1 and J is TRBJ2-5, with D maybe TRBD2 (5 bases). The CDR3 extends over 15 amino acids. CDR1 and CDR2 from the germline V gene are SGHRS and YFSETQ. V lost 3 bases, J lost 5 bases, and 17 bases lay in between. This chain's CDR3 is CASSYHRASGETQYF. The CDR3 bases are TGCGCCAGCAGCTACCATCGGGCAAGCGGCGAGACCCAGTACTTC.

The chain carries TRBV10-2 and TRBJ2-7; tentative D call: TRBD2 (5 bases). Trimming shortened V by 5 bases and J by 0 bases, and 14 bases separated the two germline ends. There are 15 residues in the CDR3. Germline CDR1 WSHSY, CDR2 SAAADI. The chain's CDR3 is CASSFLGGPSYEQYF. The CDR3, as DNA: TGCGCCAGCAGTTTCCTAGGCGGGCCCTCCTACGAGCAGTACTTC.

Concerning this clonotype: This may be a read error: a much more frequent sequence differs by one nucleotide. The CDR3 nucleotides are TGCAGTGCTAGATTCCCTAGCGGGGGGGGCTACAATGAGCAGTTCTTC. Residues: CSARFPSGGGYNEQFF. This chain joins TRBV20-1 and TRBJ2-1; TRBD2 agrees at 12 bases. Germline V CDR1 and CDR2: DFQATT, SNEGSKA (reference sequence). The CDR3 has 16 amino acids. The V gene end was trimmed by 2 bases and the J gene end by 3 bases; junction bases not matched to a gene: 5.

The rearrangement joins TRBV27 to TRBJ2-3, with 10 bases that match TRBD1. The V gene's germline CDR1 is MNHEY and CDR2 SMNVEV (reference sequence). This CDR3 comprises 14 residues. V lost 9 bases, J lost 8 bases, and 11 bases stayed unmatched. This chain's CDR3 is CASTPGQGWGTQYF. The DNA of the CDR3 is TGTGCCAGTACCCCGGGACAGGGGTGGGGTACGCAGTATTTT.

The chain employs TRBV20-1 and TRBJ2-1, with TRBD2 matching 9 bases. CDR3 size: 13 residues. Germline assignment: CDR1 DFQATT and CDR2 SNEGSKA (reference sequence). The ends lost 7 bases at V and 6 bases at J; junction bases unmatched: 7. The CDR3 nucleotides read TGCAGTGGAGGCGGGAGGGCCCGCAATGAGCAGTTCTTC. Its translation is CSGGGRARNEQFF.

A single count supports this clonotype. V gene TRBV20-1 combines with J gene TRBJ1-2; TRBD1 aligns across 11 bases. The CDR3 contains 13 residues. Germline CDR1 DFQATT, CDR2 SNEGSKA (reference sequence). Trimming at V came to 4 bases and at J to 8 bases, leaving 6 bases not matched to a gene. CDR3 region: CSAIGTGGSGYTF. CDR3 DNA: TGCAGTGCTATCGGGACAGGGGGAAGCGGCTACACCTTC.